This TCR beta chain was documented in a study of CD8 T cells in ankylosing spondylitis (dated by TCRdb to about 2017). In terms of the full investigation: The study profiled T cell receptor beta repertoires in healthy donors and ankylosing spondylitis patients to find disease-linked TCR variants. Peripheral blood was sampled, and synovial fluid was additionally collected from ankylosing spondylitis patients. In total, the full study cohort was made up of some 110 healthy donors and approximately 24 ankylosing spondylitis patients. Paper-wide results and their limitations: The disease-linked clones showed a CD8+ phenotype and occurred at relatively low frequencies in peripheral blood. The disease-linked clones were reported as significantly enriched in matched synovial fluid samples from ankylosing spondylitis patients. Blood from ankylosing spondylitis patients appeared to be characterized by a TCR beta motif made up of about 8 highly homologous amino acid variants. Some motif variants were previously reported in synovial fluid and blood of reactive arthritis patients, suggesting common disease-initiation mechanisms.

The run used an Illumina HiSeq 2500. TCR beta libraries were prepared by quantitative 5'-RACE with molecular barcodes. Per the original workflow: To identify disease-linked TCR variants, a new computational method was used, one built on a probabilistic model of VDJ rearrangement. TCRdb reprocessed the public reads (quality trimming at Q25 with fastp, clone calling with MiXCR) and kept in-frame beta chains. Entries that share a CDR3 protein sequence are merged under the most common genes and DNA. TCRdb's processing, not the study's, gives the V and J calls here. The sample records around 210,000 distinct CDR3 sequences, around 8% of which are singletons. The ten largest clones add up to 4.8% of the sample. There are many counts of this clonotype. Its antigen remains undetermined. Base qualities are not provided; no much larger clone lies one nucleotide away. The receptor was derived from a female donor with ankylosing spondylitis or in good health (not recorded which). The specimen sequenced was blood, either unsorted or a sorted T cell fraction (not recorded which).

The DNA sequence is as follows: TGTGCCAGCAGTGGGTTTCTAGCATCCTACGAGCAGTACTTC. It is translated as CASSGFLASYEQYF. Recombination joined TRBV6-1 with TRBJ2-7; D gene: possibly TRBD2, on 5 matching bases. CDR1 is given as MNHNS and CDR2 as SASEGT, both from the germline V gene. The CDR3 covers 14 residues, taking in both the cysteine and the phenylalanine. The kept DNA is CDR3 alone, 42 bases in frame from the first base. V is pared back by 4 bases and J by 1 base, with 11 bases lying between the germline termini.